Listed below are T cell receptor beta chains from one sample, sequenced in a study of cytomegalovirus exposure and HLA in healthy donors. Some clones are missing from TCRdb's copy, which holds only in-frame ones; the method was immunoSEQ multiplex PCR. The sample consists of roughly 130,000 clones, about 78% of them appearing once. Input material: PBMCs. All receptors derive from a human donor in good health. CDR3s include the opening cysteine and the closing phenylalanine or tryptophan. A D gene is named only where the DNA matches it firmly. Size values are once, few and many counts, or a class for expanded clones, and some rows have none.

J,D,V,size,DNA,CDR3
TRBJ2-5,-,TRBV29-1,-,TGCAGCGTTGGACGGGGAACGGGGGAGACCCAGTACTTC,CSVGRGTGETQYF
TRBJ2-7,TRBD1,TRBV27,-,TGTGCCAGCAGATCCTCGGGACAGGTTTGGGAGCAGTACTTC,CASRSSGQVWEQYF
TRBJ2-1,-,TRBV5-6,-,TGTGCCAGCAGCTTGTGGGGGACTGGCGAGCAGTTCTTC,CASSLWGTGEQFF
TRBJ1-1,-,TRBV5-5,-,TGTGCCAGCAGCACCACTGCCATTGGTGAAGCTTTCTTT,CASSTTAIGEAFF
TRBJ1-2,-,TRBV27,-,TGTGCCAGCAGTTTCCAGGGGTTAGGCTACACCTTC,CASSFQGLGYTF
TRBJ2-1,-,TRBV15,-,TGTGCCACCAGCAGCGGGGTTTACAATGAGCAGTTCTTC,CATSSGVYNEQFF
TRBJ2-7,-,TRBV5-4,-,TGTGCCAGCAGCCGCCGCGATATACCATTAGCAACCTACGAGCAGTACTTC,CASSRRDIPLATYEQYF
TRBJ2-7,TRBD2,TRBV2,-,TGTGCCAGCAGTCGCGGGGGGGGTTCGGTCTACGAGCAGTACTTC,CASSRGGGSVYEQYF
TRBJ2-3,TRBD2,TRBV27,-,TGTGCCAGCTATGGACTAGCGTCCTTCGGGGGCACAGATACGCAGTATTTT,CASYGLASFGGTDTQYF
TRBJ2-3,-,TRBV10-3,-,TGTGCCATCGAGTTGGGCGCGGGGCTTACAGATACGCAGTATTTT,CAIELGAGLTDTQYF
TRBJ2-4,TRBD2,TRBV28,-,TGTGCCAGCAGTTCCCCGACTAGCGAGAAAAGCTTAGCCAAAAACATTCAGTACTTC,CASSSPTSEKSLAKNIQYF
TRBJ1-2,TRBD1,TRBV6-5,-,TGTGCCAGCAGTTACCGACAGGGTGGAGGCTACACCTTC,CASSYRQGGGYTF
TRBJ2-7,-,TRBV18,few,TGTGCCAGCTCACCTAGACAGGGAGGCTACGAGCAGTACTTC,CASSPRQGGYEQYF
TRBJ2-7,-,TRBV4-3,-,TGCGCCAGCAGCCAAGATTTTCCTCCGTCCGAGCAGTACTTC,CASSQDFPPSEQYF
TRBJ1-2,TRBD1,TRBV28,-,TGTGCCAGCAGTTCCTCCGGGACAGGGGTTGGCAACTATGGCTACACCTTC,CASSSSGTGVGNYGYTF
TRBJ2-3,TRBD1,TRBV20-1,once,TGCAGTGCTAGAGCGGACAGGGGGGAGCTTTTT,CSARADRGELF
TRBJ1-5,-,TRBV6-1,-,TGTGCCAGCAGTGAAAGAGACTGGGGAGGGGCCAATCAGCCCCAGCATTTT,CASSERDWGGANQPQHF
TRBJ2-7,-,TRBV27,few,TGTGCCAGCACCTTATCCCCAGGGGCCTACGAGCAGTACTTC,CASTLSPGAYEQYF
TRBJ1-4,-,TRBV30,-,TGTGCCTGGAGTGGTTTCGGAGCTAATGAAAAACTGTTTTTT,CAWSGFGANEKLFF
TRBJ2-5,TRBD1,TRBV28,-,TGTGCCAGCAGAGGACAGGGGACCCAAGAGACCCAGTACTTC,CASRGQGTQETQYF
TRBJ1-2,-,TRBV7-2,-,TGTGCCGTACAAAGACAGAACTATGGCTACACCTTC,CAVQRQNYGYTF
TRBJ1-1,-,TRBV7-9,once,TGTGCCAGCACCCTGGAGGGAGTAAAGAACACTGAAGCTTTCTTT,CASTLEGVKNTEAFF
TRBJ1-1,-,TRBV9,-,TGTGCCAGCAGCAGGGAGTTGAAGACTGAAGCTTTCTTT,CASSRELKTEAFF
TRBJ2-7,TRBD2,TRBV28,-,TGTGCCAGCATTAGCGGGAGGTCTGACGAGCAGTACTTC,CASISGRSDEQYF
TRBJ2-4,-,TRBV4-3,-,TGCGCCAGCAGCCAAGACAACAGTGGCAAAAACATTCAGTACTTC,CASSQDNSGKNIQYF
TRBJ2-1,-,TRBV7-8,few,TGTGCCAGCAGCCCAGGAGGGGACTGGTCCTACAATGAGCAGTTCTTC,CASSPGGDWSYNEQFF
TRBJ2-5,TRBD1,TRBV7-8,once,TGTGCCAGCAGCGCAGGGACAGGGGATCCCCTCGGGGAGACCCAGTACTTC,CASSAGTGDPLGETQYF
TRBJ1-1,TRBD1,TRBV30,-,TGTGCCTGTTCGAGCCGGGACAGCATAAGTAGGACTGAAGCTTTCTTT,CACSSRDSISRTEAFF
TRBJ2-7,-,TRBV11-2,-,TGTGCCAGCAGCTCCGACAGACGGACCTACGAGCAGTACTTC,CASSSDRRTYEQYF
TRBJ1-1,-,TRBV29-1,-,TGCAGCGTGCGCAGGGGCCCCACTGAAGCTTTCTTT,CSVRRGPTEAFF
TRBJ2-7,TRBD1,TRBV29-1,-,TGCAGCGTTGGCTGGGACAGGGCCTACGAGCAGTACTTC,CSVGWDRAYEQYF
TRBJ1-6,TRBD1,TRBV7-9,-,TGTGCCAGCAGCTTAGGACAGGGGTTTTATAATTCACCCCTCCACTTT,CASSLGQGFYNSPLHF
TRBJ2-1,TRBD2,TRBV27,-,TGTGCCAGCAGTTTCCGTATTCTAGCGGGGGGGTCCTACAATGAGCAGTTCTTC,CASSFRILAGGSYNEQFF
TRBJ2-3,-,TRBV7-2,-,TGTGCCAGCAGCTTACAGACCAGAGGCGTCACAGATACGCAGTATTTT,CASSLQTRGVTDTQYF
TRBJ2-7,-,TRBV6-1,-,TGTGCCAGCAGTGAATCTACAGGGTCTCTTTGGGAGCAGTACTTC,CASSESTGSLWEQYF
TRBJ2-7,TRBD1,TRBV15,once,TGTGCCACCAGCAGGGACCAGGGGGCAGCCTACGAGCAGTACTTC,CATSRDQGAAYEQYF
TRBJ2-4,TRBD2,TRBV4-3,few,TGCGCCAGCAGCCCGAGGAGCGGGGGGGCGAAAAACATTCAGTACTTC,CASSPRSGGAKNIQYF
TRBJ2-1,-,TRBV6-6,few,TGTGCCAGCAATTGGGAGCCCCATTTGGGCAATGAGCAGTTCTTC,CASNWEPHLGNEQFF
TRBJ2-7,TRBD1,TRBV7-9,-,TGTGCCAGCAGCTGGAACAGGGGGCTGGGCGAGCAGTACTTC,CASSWNRGLGEQYF
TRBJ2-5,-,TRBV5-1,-,TGCGCCAGCAGCTTGGGGCTGGGGCGAGAGACCCAGTACTTC,CASSLGLGRETQYF
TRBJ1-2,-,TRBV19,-,TGTGCCAGTAGTATAGGTGGCAGGGGCAACTATGGCTACACCTTC,CASSIGGRGNYGYTF